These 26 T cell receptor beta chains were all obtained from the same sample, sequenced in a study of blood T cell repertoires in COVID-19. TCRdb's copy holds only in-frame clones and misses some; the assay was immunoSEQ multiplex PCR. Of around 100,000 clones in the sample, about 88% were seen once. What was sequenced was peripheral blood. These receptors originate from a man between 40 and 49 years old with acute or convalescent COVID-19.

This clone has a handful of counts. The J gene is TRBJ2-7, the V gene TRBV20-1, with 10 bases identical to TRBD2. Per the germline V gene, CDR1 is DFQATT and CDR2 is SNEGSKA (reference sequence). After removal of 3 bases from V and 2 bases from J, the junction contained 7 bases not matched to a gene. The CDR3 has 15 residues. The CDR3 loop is CSASGEREGAYEQYF. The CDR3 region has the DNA TGCAGTGCTAGTGGGGAGCGGGAGGGAGCCTACGAGCAGTACTTC.

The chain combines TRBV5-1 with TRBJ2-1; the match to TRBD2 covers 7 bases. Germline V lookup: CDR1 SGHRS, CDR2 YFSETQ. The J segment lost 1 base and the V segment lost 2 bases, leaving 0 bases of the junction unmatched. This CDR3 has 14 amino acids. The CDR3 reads CASSLAGSYNEQFF. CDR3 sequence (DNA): TGCGCCAGCAGCTTAGCGGGGTCCTACAATGAGCAGTTCTTC. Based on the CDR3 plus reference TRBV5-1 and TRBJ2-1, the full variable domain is KAGVTQTPRYLIKTRGQQVTLSCSPISGHRSVSWYQQTPGQGLQFLFEYFSETQRNKGNFPGRFSGRQFSNSRSEMNVSTLELGDSALYLCASSLAGSYNEQFFGPGTRLTVL.

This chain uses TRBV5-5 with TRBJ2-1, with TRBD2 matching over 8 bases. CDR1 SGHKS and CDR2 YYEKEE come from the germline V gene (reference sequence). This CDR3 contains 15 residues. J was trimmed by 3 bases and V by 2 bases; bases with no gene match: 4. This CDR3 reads CASSFSGENYNEQFF. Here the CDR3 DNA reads TGTGCCAGCAGCTTTAGCGGGGAAAACTACAATGAGCAGTTCTTC.

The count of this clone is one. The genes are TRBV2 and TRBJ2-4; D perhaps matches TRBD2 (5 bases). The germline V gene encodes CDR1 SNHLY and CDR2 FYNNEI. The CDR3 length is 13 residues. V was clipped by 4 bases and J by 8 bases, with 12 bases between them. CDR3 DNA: TGTGCCAGCAGTGTTCGCGAGGGCCACATTCAGTACTTC. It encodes CASSVREGHIQYF.

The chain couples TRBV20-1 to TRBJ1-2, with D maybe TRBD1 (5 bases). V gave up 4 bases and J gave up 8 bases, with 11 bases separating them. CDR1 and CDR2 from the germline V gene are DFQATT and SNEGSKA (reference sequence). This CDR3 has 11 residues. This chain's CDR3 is CSATQGSGYTF. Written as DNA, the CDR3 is TGCAGTGCTACGCAGGGAAGCGGCTACACCTTC.

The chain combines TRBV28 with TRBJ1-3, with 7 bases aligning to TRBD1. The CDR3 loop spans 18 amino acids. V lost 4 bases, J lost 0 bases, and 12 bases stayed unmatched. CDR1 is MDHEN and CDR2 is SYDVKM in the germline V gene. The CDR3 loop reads CASSSIWTGPISGNTIYF. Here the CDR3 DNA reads TGTGCCAGCAGTTCCATCTGGACAGGCCCTATCTCTGGAAACACCATATATTTT.

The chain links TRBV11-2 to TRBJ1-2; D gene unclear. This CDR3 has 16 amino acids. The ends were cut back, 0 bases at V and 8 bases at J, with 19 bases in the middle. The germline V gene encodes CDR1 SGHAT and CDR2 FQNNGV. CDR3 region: CASSLDWPGGLRGYTF. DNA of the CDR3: TGTGCCAGCAGCTTAGATTGGCCGGGAGGACTGAGAGGCTACACCTTC.

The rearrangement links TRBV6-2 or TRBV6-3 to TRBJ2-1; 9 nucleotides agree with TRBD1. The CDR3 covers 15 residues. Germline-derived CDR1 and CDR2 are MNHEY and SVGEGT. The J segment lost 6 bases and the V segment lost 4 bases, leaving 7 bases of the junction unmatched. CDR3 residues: CASSFAGTGFNEQFF. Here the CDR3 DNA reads TGTGCCAGCAGTTTCGCCGGGACAGGGTTCAATGAGCAGTTCTTC.

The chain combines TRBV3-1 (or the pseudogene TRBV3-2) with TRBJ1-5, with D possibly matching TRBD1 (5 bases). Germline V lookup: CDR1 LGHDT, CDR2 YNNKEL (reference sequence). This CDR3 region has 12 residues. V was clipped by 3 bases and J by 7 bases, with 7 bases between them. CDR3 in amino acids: CASSQGLQPQHF. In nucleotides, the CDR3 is TGTGCCAGCAGCCAGGGACTCCAGCCCCAGCATTTT.

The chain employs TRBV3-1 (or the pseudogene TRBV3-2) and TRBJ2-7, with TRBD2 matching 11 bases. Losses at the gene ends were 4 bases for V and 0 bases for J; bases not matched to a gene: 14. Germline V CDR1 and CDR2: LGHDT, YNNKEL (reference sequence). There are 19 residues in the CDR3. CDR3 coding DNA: TGTGCCAGCAGCCTAGGGCCGGCTAGCGGGAGGCTGAGCTCCTACGAGCAGTACTTC. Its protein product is CASSLGPASGRLSSYEQYF.

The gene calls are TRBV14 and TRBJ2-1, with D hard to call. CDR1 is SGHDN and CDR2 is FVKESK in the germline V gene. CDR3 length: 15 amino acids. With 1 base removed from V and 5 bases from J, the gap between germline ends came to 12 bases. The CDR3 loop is CASSQGVKTHNEQFF. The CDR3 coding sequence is TGTGCCAGCAGCCAAGGAGTCAAGACTCACAATGAGCAGTTCTTC.

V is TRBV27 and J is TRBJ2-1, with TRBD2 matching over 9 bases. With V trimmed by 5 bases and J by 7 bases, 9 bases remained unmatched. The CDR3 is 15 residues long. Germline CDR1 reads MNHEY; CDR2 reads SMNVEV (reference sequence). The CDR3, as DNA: TGTGCCAGCAGTAACGCGGGGGGGCCGGGAAATGAGCAGTTCTTC. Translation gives CASSNAGGPGNEQFF.

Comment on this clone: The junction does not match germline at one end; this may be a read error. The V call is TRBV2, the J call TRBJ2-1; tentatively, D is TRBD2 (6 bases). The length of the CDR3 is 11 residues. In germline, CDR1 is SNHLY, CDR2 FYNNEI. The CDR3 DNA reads TGCGTTTTCGGGGCGGGGAATGAGCAGTTCTTC. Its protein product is CVFGAGNEQFF. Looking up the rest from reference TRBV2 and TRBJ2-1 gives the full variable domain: EPEVTQTPSHQVTQMGQEVILRCVPISNHLYFYWYRQILGQKVEFLVSFYNNEISEKSEIFDDQFSVERPDGSNFTLKIRSTKLEDSAMYFCVFGAGNEQFFGPGTRLTVL.

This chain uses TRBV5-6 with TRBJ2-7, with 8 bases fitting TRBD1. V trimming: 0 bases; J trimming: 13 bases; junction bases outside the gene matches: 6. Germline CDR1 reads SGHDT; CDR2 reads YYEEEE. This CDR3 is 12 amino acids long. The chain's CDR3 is CASSLGTGLEYF. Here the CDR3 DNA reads TGTGCCAGCAGCTTGGGGACAGGGTTGGAATACTTC.

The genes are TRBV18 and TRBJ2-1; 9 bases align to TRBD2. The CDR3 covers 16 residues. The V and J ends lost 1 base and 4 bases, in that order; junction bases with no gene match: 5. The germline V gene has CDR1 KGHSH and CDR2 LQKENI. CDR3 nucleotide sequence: TGTGCCAGCTCACCACAGAGCGGGGGGTCTTACAATGAGCAGTTCTTC. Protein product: CASSPQSGGSYNEQFF.

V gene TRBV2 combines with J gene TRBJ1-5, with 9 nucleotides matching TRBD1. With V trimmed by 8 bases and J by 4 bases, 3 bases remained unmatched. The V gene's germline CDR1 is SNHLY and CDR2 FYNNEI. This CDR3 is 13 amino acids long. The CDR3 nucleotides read TGTGCCAGCCGGGGACAGGGAAATCAGCCCCAGCATTTT. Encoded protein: CASRGQGNQPQHF.

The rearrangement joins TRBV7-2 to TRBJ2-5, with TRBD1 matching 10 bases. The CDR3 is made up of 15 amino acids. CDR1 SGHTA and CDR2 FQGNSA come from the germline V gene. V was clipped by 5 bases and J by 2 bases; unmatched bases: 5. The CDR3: CASSQRTGGQETQYF. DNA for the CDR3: TGTGCCAGCAGCCAACGGACAGGGGGGCAAGAGACCCAGTACTTC.

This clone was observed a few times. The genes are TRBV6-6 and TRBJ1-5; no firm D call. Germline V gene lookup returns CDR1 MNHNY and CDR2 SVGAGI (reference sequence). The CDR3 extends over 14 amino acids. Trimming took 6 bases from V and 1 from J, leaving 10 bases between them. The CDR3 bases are TGTGCCAGCAGCGGAAGCGGGAGCAATCAGCCCCAGCATTTT. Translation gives CASSGSGSNQPQHF.

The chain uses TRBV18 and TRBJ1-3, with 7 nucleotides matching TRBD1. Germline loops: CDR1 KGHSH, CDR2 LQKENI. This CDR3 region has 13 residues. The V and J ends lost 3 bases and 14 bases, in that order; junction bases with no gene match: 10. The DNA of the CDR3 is TGTGCCAGCTCACCGGGGACAGATGCCCCTTTATATTTT. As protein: CASSPGTDAPLYF.

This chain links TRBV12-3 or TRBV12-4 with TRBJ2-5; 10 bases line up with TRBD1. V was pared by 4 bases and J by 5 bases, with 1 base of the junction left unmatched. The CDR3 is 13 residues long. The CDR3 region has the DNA TGTGCCAGCAGTTCGACAGGGGGCGAGACCCAGTACTTC. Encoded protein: CASSSTGGETQYF.

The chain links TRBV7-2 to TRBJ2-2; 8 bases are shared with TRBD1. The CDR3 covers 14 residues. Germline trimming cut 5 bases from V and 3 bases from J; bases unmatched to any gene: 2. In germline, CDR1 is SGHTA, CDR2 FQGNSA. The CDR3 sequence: CASSGQGHTGELFF. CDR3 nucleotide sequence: TGTGCCAGCAGCGGACAGGGACACACCGGGGAGCTGTTTTTT.

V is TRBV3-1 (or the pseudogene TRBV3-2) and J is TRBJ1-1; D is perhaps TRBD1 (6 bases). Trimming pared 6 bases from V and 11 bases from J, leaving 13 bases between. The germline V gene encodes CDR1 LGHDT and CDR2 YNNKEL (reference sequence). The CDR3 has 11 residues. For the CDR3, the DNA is TGTGCCAGCAGACAGGGAAGGGTGGCTTTCTTT. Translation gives CASRQGRVAFF.

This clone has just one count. CDR3 coding DNA: TGCGCCAGCAGCCGGGCCGTGAACACTGAAGCTTTCTTT. Protein: CASSRAVNTEAFF. The chain is built from TRBV4-1 and TRBJ1-1; D remains unclear. Germline CDR1 MGHRA, CDR2 YSYEKL. The V end lost 4 bases, the J end lost 0 bases, and 6 bases lay between the germline ends. The CDR3 is 13 amino acids.

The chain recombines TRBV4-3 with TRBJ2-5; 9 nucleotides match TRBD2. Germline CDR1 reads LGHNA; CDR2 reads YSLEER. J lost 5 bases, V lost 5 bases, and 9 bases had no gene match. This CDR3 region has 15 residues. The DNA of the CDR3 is TGCGCCAGCAGCTCAAGCGGGGGGCCTGGGGAGACCCAGTACTTC. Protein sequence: CASSSSGGPGETQYF.

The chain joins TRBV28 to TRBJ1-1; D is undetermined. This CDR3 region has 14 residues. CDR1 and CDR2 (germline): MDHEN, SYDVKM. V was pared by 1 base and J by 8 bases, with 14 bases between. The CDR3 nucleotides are TGTGCCAGCAGTTTATCTCTCGGCGGTAGAGAAGCTTTCTTT. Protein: CASSLSLGGREAFF.

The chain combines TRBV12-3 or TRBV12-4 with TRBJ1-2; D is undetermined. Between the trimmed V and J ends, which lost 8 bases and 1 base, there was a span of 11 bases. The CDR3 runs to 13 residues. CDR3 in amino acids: CASGVPGNYGYTF. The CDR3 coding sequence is TGTGCCAGCGGAGTCCCGGGTAACTATGGCTACACCTTC.